Given below is one T cell receptor (beta chain) in context. Its specificity is unknown. The data are from a study of spatial heterogeneity in lung cancer. CDR1 and CDR2 from the germline V gene are MDHEN and SYDVKM. CDR3 length equals 16 residues. Deletions cut 6 bases from V and 1 base from J, with 13 bases between. Time point described: sample taken at primary tumor resection. TCRdb independently ran MiXCR on the 5' RACE reads; one entry per CDR3 protein. The sample contains some 10,000 distinct CDR3 sequences, about 13% of which appear only once. Study-level findings and limits: In tumors, expanded intratumoral alpha and beta TCR counts tracked mutation counts.

V usage is TRBV28 and J usage is TRBJ2-6; D perhaps matches TRBD1 (7 bases). This clonotype was obtained from a male donor with early-stage non-small cell lung cancer. Sequencing was performed on lung tumor tissue, taken at surgery. For the CDR3, the DNA is TGTGCCAGCAGCCCAGGGGGGAGGTCTGGGGCCAACGTCCTGACTTTC. It is translated as CASSPGGRSGANVLTF.